This T cell receptor (beta chain) was retrieved from a study of metastatic and nonmetastatic thyroid tumors. This clone appeared many times. The V and J ends lost 0 bases and 3 bases respectively, with 10 bases between them. CDR1 and CDR2 (germline): SGDLS, YYNGEE. The CDR3 extends over 14 amino acids. TCRdb re-called clones via MiXCR from the PCR reads. The sample lists around 46,000 clones, 22% seen once, with 3.5% to 4% in the top ten. All patients were treatment-naive before thyroid surgery. This clonotype was obtained from a male donor with papillary thyroid cancer or a benign thyroid nodule (not recorded which). Some clones in this sample may be carry-over from other donors' samples. Material: blood. The chain combines TRBV9 with TRBJ2-7, with D perhaps TRBD1 (5 bases). CDR3 DNA: TGTGCCAGCAGCGTAGGCCCAGGGAACTACGAGCAGTACTTC. As protein: CASSVGPGNYEQYF. The full variable domain, completed using reference TRBV9 and TRBJ2-7, is DSGVTQTPKHLITATGQRVTLRCSPRSGDLSVYWYQQSLDQGLQFLIQYYNGEERAKGNILERFSAQQFPDLHSELNLSSLELGDSALYFCASSVGPGNYEQYFGPGTRLTVT.